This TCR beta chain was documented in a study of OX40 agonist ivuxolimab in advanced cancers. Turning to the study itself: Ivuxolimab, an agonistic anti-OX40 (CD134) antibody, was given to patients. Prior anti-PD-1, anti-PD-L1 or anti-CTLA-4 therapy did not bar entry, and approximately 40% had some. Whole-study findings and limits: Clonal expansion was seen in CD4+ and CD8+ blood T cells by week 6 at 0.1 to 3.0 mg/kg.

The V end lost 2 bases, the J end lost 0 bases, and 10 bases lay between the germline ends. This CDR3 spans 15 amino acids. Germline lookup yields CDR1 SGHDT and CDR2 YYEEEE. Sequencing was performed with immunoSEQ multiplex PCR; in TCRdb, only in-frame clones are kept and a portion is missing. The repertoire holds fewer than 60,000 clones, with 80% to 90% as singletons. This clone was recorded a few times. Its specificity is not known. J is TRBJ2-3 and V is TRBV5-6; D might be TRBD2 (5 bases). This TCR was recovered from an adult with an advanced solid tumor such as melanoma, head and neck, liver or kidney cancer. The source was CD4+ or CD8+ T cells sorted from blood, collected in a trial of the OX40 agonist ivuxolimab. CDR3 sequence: CASSFPSSSTDTQYF. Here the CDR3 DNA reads TGTGCCAGCAGCTTCCCTAGCTCGAGCACAGATACGCAGTATTTT. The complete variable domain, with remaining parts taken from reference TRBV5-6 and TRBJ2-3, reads DAGVTQSPTHLIKTRGQQVTLRCSPKSGHDTVSWYQQALGQGPQFIFQYYEEEERQRGNFPDRFSGHQFPNYSSELNVNALLLGDSALYLCASSFPSSSTDTQYFGPGTRLTVL.